One and the same sample provided the 25 T cell receptor beta chains below, sequenced in a study of OX40 agonist ivuxolimab in advanced cancers. The table came from immunoSEQ multiplex PCR; TCRdb's copy has only in-frame clones and leaves some out. Among fewer than 85,000 clones, about 88% were seen once, and the ten largest hold roughly 0.9%. Sequencing was performed on CD4+ or CD8+ T cells sorted from blood, taken in a trial of the OX40 agonist ivuxolimab. Every receptor here comes from an adult with an advanced solid tumor such as melanoma, head and neck, liver or kidney cancer.

This chain links TRBV27 with TRBJ1-1; 7 bases are a match to TRBD1. The CDR3 loop spans 14 amino acids. V was clipped by 2 bases and J by 5 bases; unmatched bases: 5. Germline V lookup: CDR1 MNHEY, CDR2 SMNVEV (reference sequence). The CDR3 spells CASSLVQGITEAFF. Written as DNA, the CDR3 is TGTGCCAGCAGTTTAGTACAGGGGATAACTGAAGCTTTCTTT.

The chain employs TRBV5-6 and TRBJ1-1; the match to TRBD1 covers 8 bases. V was clipped by 3 bases and J by 3 bases; unmatched bases: 10. CDR3 length: 16 amino acids. Looked up from germline, CDR1 is SGHDT and CDR2 is YYEEEE. CDR3 sequence (DNA): TGTGCCAGCAGCTCCAGGGGGCGTTTAGTCGACACTGAAGCTTTCTTT. Protein sequence: CASSSRGRLVDTEAFF. The full variable domain, in which reference TRBV5-6 and TRBJ1-1 provide the parts outside the CDR3, is DAGVTQSPTHLIKTRGQQVTLRCSPKSGHDTVSWYQQALGQGPQFIFQYYEEEERQRGNFPDRFSGHQFPNYSSELNVNALLLGDSALYLCASSSRGRLVDTEAFFGQGTRLTVV.

J is TRBJ1-1 and V is TRBV5-1; TRBD1 is a possible D gene (6 bases). The germline V gene has CDR1 SGHRS and CDR2 YFSETQ. The CDR3 totals 14 residues. Trimming removed 4 bases at V and 2 bases at J, with 12 bases between. This CDR3 is CASSQGTPNTEAFF. CDR3 DNA: TGCGCCAGCAGCCAAGGGACACCTAACACTGAAGCTTTCTTT.

The J gene is TRBJ2-3, the V gene TRBV11-3, with 13 nucleotides matching TRBD2. The V segment lost 1 base and the J segment 2 bases; nucleotides outside the gene matches: 9. The CDR3 is made up of 19 amino acids. Germline assignment: CDR1 SGHNT and CDR2 YENEEA. CDR3 residues: CASSLGLAGGRYNTDTQYF. In nucleotides, the CDR3 is TGTGCCAGCAGCTTAGGACTAGCGGGAGGTCGTTATAACACAGATACGCAGTATTTT.

This chain uses TRBV14 with TRBJ1-3; D ambiguous. Germline V lookup: CDR1 SGHDN, CDR2 FVKESK. With 0 bases removed from V and 1 base from J, the gap between germline ends came to 7 bases. The CDR3 extends over 15 amino acids. The chain's CDR3 is CASSQEGKSGNTIYF. As DNA, the CDR3 is TGTGCCAGCAGCCAAGAAGGCAAATCTGGAAACACCATATATTTT.

The genes are TRBV10-3 and TRBJ2-1, with 7 bases identical to TRBD2. Trimming removed 0 bases from V and 7 bases from J; junction bases left unmatched: 15. The CDR3 consists of 18 residues. Germline CDR1 and CDR2: ENHRY and SYGVKD. The CDR3 nucleotides are TGTGCCATCAGTGAGTCGGCGCGCGGGGAGGGCCGGTGGAATGAGCAGTTCTTC. This translates into CAISESARGEGRWNEQFF.

This clone has more than one count but fewer than ten. The gene calls are TRBV11-1 and TRBJ2-6; D gene uncertain. Germline V CDR1 and CDR2: SGHAT, FQDESV (reference sequence). Between the trimmed V and J ends, which lost 6 bases and 0 bases, there was a span of 12 bases. The CDR3 runs 16 residues. Written as DNA, the CDR3 is TGTGCCAGCAGGTCGGGTGGGAACTCTGGGGCCAACGTCCTGACTTTC. Translation: CASRSGGNSGANVLTF.

The chain joins TRBV7-9 to TRBJ2-5; 12 bases fit TRBD1. V shed 6 bases, J shed 4 bases, and the junction held 6 bases outside the gene matches. The CDR3 length is 15 residues. Germline CDR1 is SEHNR and CDR2 is FQNEAQ (reference sequence). This chain's CDR3 is CASRQGQGALETQYF. The CDR3 DNA reads as TGTGCCAGCAGACAGGGACAGGGGGCTTTAGAGACCCAGTACTTC.

In its sample, this clone was seen a few times. The V call is TRBV2, the J call TRBJ2-7; D perhaps matches TRBD1 (6 bases). This CDR3 region has 12 residues. Trimming stripped 5 bases from V and 6 bases from J, with 11 bases between. CDR1 is SNHLY and CDR2 is FYNNEI in the germline V gene. The CDR3 nucleotides are TGTGCCAGCAGTCCTACAGGGCCCGAGCAGTACTTC. Residues: CASSPTGPEQYF.

This chain uses TRBV18 with TRBJ1-2; 7 bases line up with TRBD1. The J segment lost 3 bases and the V segment lost 1 base, leaving 5 bases of the junction unmatched. In germline, CDR1 is KGHSH, CDR2 LQKENI. CDR3 length: 15 amino acids. CDR3 in DNA: TGTGCCAGCTCACCACAGGGGGCGGCTGACTATGGCTACACCTTC. This codes for CASSPQGAADYGYTF.

As DNA, the CDR3 is TGCGCCAGCAGCCAAGGGGGAGGGGGGCAGTTCTTC. This sequence encodes CASSQGGGGQFF. V gene TRBV4-3 combines with J gene TRBJ2-1, with D possibly matching TRBD2 (7 bases). Trimming pared 1 base from V and 12 bases from J, leaving 10 bases between. Germline loops: CDR1 LGHNA, CDR2 YSLEER. The CDR3 spans 12 residues.

The V call is TRBV4-1, the J call TRBJ1-3; D is ambiguous. The length of the CDR3 is 14 residues. Germline-derived CDR1 and CDR2 are MGHRA and YSYEKL. Trimming removed 2 bases at V and 0 bases at J, with 5 bases between. Here the CDR3 reads CASSQYSSGNTIYF. CDR3 DNA sequence: TGCGCCAGCAGCCAATACTCCTCTGGAAACACCATATATTTT.

This clone was detected a few times. The chain carries TRBV5-1 and TRBJ1-1, with TRBD1 as a possible D gene (5 bases). The CDR3 is 19 residues long. Germline CDR1 reads SGHRS; CDR2 reads YFSETQ. V gave up 2 bases and J gave up 0 bases, with 23 bases separating them. The CDR3 loop is CASSFGPGRTYSMNTEAFF. CDR3 sequence (DNA): TGCGCCAGCAGCTTTGGTCCAGGGCGAACCTACTCCATGAACACTGAAGCTTTCTTT.

V is TRBV6-6 and J is TRBJ1-5, with D perhaps TRBD1 (5 bases). Germline assignment: CDR1 MNHNY and CDR2 SVGAGI (reference sequence). V dropped 4 bases and J dropped 4 bases, with 14 bases sitting between them. The CDR3 extends over 15 amino acids. The CDR3 nucleotides are TGTGCCAGCAGTTCCAGGCAGGGAAATAATCAGCCCCAGCATTTT. Encoded protein: CASSSRQGNNQPQHF.

This chain connects TRBV9 to TRBJ1-1; no reliable D call. CDR3 length: 14 amino acids. Trimming took off 0 bases at V and 1 base at J, with 7 bases between the two ends. Germline V gene sequence: CDR1 SGDLS, CDR2 YYNGEE. CDR3 sequence: CASSVAPQNTEAFF. DNA of the CDR3: TGTGCCAGCAGCGTAGCGCCGCAGAACACTGAAGCTTTCTTT.

J is TRBJ2-5 and V is TRBV7-9; the D gene is possibly TRBD2 (6 bases). Germline V gene lookup returns CDR1 SEHNR and CDR2 FQNEAQ (reference sequence). V lost 4 bases and J lost 1, with 13 bases in between. The CDR3 consists of 15 residues. The CDR3 sequence: CASSSGLLSQETQYF. CDR3 nucleotides: TGTGCCAGCAGCTCGGGACTGCTTTCCCAAGAGACCCAGTACTTC.

This chain links TRBV4-2 with TRBJ1-2; 7 bases are shared with TRBD1. The germline V gene encodes CDR1 LGHNA and CDR2 YNFKEQ. The CDR3 totals 14 residues. The V segment lost 3 bases and the J segment 2 bases; nucleotides outside the gene matches: 3. For the CDR3, the DNA is TGTGCCAGCAGCCAGGAGGGACAGAACTATGGCTACACCTTC. This sequence encodes CASSQEGQNYGYTF.

In DNA, the CDR3 is TGTGCCAGCAGCTTGGTGTTTCCTAGCGGATCAGATACGCAGTATTTT. Translating it yields CASSLVFPSGSDTQYF. The rearrangement links TRBV5-6 to TRBJ2-3; the match to TRBD2 covers 7 bases. The CDR3 loop spans 16 amino acids. From germline, CDR1 is SGHDT and CDR2 YYEEEE. Trimming cost V 0 bases and J 4 bases; bases outside gene matches: 8.

V usage is TRBV11-3 and J usage is TRBJ2-1; D gene ambiguous. Germline V CDR1 and CDR2: SGHNT, YENEEA. The CDR3 runs 14 residues. V was trimmed by 4 bases and J by 6 bases, leaving 13 bases between them. The CDR3 bases are TGTGCCAGCAGCTCGCCGGGTAGCATCAATGAGCAGTTCTTC. It specifies CASSSPGSINEQFF.

The CDR3 here is CASSEGQGVTGELFF. CDR3 DNA sequence: TGTGCCAGCAGTGAGGGGCAGGGCGTGACCGGGGAGCTGTTTTTT. J is TRBJ2-2 and V is TRBV2, with a possible D match to TRBD1 (5 bases). Germline CDR1 is SNHLY and CDR2 is FYNNEI. Trimming took 3 bases from V and 5 from J, leaving 13 bases between them. The CDR3 totals 15 residues.

This rearrangement joins TRBV7-9 to TRBJ2-5; 10 nucleotides match TRBD2. Germline assignment: CDR1 SEHNR and CDR2 FQNEAQ (reference sequence). This CDR3 is 18 amino acids long. The trim removed 5 bases at V and 2 bases at J, leaving 14 bases unmatched. CDR3 bases: TGTGCCAGCAGCCAGGCGGCGCTTCTAGCGGGAGCTCAAGAGACCCAGTACTTC. This translates into CASSQAALLAGAQETQYF.

This rearrangement joins TRBV7-6 to TRBJ2-6; D ambiguous. Per the germline V gene, CDR1 is SGHVS and CDR2 is FNYEAQ. CDR3 length: 15 residues. Trimming stripped 3 bases from V and 0 bases from J, with 6 bases between. The CDR3 protein is CASSFGDSGANVLTF. DNA of the CDR3: TGTGCCAGCAGCTTTGGTGACTCTGGGGCCAACGTCCTGACTTTC.

CDR3 nucleotide sequence: TGTGCCAGCAGACATTTAGCGGGGGCCTATGAGCAGTTCTTC. It is translated as CASRHLAGAYEQFF. The chain employs TRBV5-6 and TRBJ2-1, with TRBD2 matching over 9 bases. This CDR3 spans 14 amino acids. The germline CDR1 and CDR2 sequences are SGHDT and YYEEEE. With V trimmed by 5 bases and J by 8 bases, 8 bases remained unmatched.

The chain uses TRBV30 and TRBJ2-2; D is possibly TRBD2 (6 bases). Trimming took 4 bases from V and 1 from J, leaving 10 bases between them. This CDR3 contains 14 residues. Germline CDR1 and CDR2: GTSNPN and SVGIG (reference sequence). The CDR3 DNA sequence: TGTGCCTGGATTGGACTAAAGAACACCGGGGAGCTGTTTTTT. Its protein is CAWIGLKNTGELFF.

The chain combines TRBV5-6 with TRBJ1-4; TRBD1 might be the D (6 bases). Germline CDR1 reads SGHDT; CDR2 reads YYEEEE. CDR3 size: 15 residues. Deletions cut 0 bases from V and 4 bases from J, with 10 bases between. The CDR3 nucleotides read TGTGCCAGCAGCTTGGTACAGGGTCTTAATGAAAAACTGTTTTTT. Translating gives CASSLVQGLNEKLFF.